The 29 T cell receptor beta chains below come from one sample, sequenced in a study of CD8+CD57+ T cells in acquired aplastic anemia. The template for TCR beta VDJ and CDR3 sequence profiling was genomic DNA. TCRdb processed the reads anew with MiXCR; each CDR3 protein has one entry. The sample contains 260,000 or so distinct CDR3 sequences, 40% to 50% of which appear only once. All sequencing subjects had displayed CD8+CD57+ cell expansion on flow cytometry. Sequencing input: sorted CD4+, CD8+, or CD8+CD57+ T cells (not recorded which) from PBMCs. Receptors originate from a human donor with aplastic anemia.

This clonotype was picked up many times. The chain carries TRBV6-6 and TRBJ2-7; 7 nucleotides align to TRBD2. There are 15 residues in the CDR3. Trimming at V came to 2 bases and at J to 2 bases, leaving 6 bases not matched to a gene. Germline CDR1 and CDR2: MNHNY and SVGAGI (reference sequence). CDR3 DNA sequence: TGTGCCAGCAGTTACCGGGACTACGACCCCTACGAGCAGTACTTC. The encoded protein is CASSYRDYDPYEQYF.

This clonotype showed up many times. The genes are TRBV11-2 and TRBJ2-3; TRBD2 matches at 8 bases. Germline-derived CDR1 and CDR2 are SGHAT and FQNNGV. Unmatched junction bases numbered 5, after V lost 5 bases and J lost 4 bases. CDR3 length equals 14 residues. The CDR3 reads CASSVAGRADTQYF. The CDR3 nucleotides read TGTGCCAGCAGCGTAGCGGGGAGGGCAGATACGCAGTATTTT.

The chain is built from TRBV7-9 and TRBJ1-5; perhaps TRBD1 as D (5 bases). V was shortened by 4 bases and J by 2 bases, with 18 bases between the two germline ends. Germline lookup yields CDR1 SEHNR and CDR2 FQNEAQ (reference sequence). The CDR3 is 17 amino acids. The CDR3 reads CASSWGSGPLGNQPQHF. In DNA form, the CDR3 reads TGTGCCAGCAGCTGGGGGTCGGGGCCCTTGGGCAATCAGCCCCAGCATTTT.

J is TRBJ2-1 and V is TRBV20-1, with 10 bases lining up with TRBD2. Germline V gene lookup returns CDR1 DFQATT and CDR2 SNEGSKA (reference sequence). V trimming: 1 base; J trimming: 0 bases; junction bases outside the gene matches: 12. The CDR3 length is 19 residues. CDR3 nucleotide sequence: TGCAGTGCTAGAGGTACCTCTAGCGGGAGAACCCACTCCTACAATGAGCAGTTCTTC. Its translation is CSARGTSSGRTHSYNEQFF.

In its sample, this clonotype was seen many times. V gene TRBV29-1 combines with J gene TRBJ1-1; D unclear. CDR3 length equals 12 residues. Between the trimmed V and J ends, which lost 4 bases and 1 base, there was a span of 7 bases. The germline V gene has CDR1 SQVTM and CDR2 ANQGSEA. CDR3 sequence: CSVAAENTEAFF. As DNA, the CDR3 is TGCAGCGTTGCAGCAGAGAACACTGAAGCTTTCTTT.

This clonotype showed up many times. V and J are TRBV9 and TRBJ2-5; tentative D call: TRBD2 (6 bases). Per germline, CDR1 SGDLS and CDR2 YYNGEE. CDR3 size: 15 residues. V lost 3 bases to trimming and J lost 7 bases, with 19 bases between them. In nucleotides, the CDR3 is TGTGCCAGCAGCGCCGGGGGAGGTCTCGGGGGGACCCAGTACTTC. This sequence encodes CASSAGGGLGGTQYF.

The genes are TRBV29-1 and TRBJ2-6; 8 bases are a match to TRBD2. From germline, CDR1 is SQVTM and CDR2 ANQGSEA. CDR3 size: 14 residues. Unmatched junction bases numbered 0, after V lost 5 bases and J lost 0 bases. CDR3 sequence: CSVLAGSGANVLTF. As DNA, the CDR3 is TGCAGCGTTCTAGCGGGCTCTGGGGCCAACGTCCTGACTTTC. The whole variable domain, filled in from reference TRBV29-1 and TRBJ2-6, reads SAVISQKPSRDICQRGTSLTIQCQVDSQVTMMFWYRQQPGQSLTLIATANQGSEATYESGFVIDKFPISRPNLTFSTLTVSNMSPEDSSIYLCSVLAGSGANVLTFGAGSRLTVL.

Many counts were recorded for this clonotype. This chain connects TRBV19 to TRBJ2-7; 7 positions match TRBD2. CDR1 is LNHDA, CDR2 SQIVND, per germline (reference sequence). CDR3 length: 15 residues. After removal of 0 bases from V and 4 bases from J, the junction contained 6 bases not matched to a gene. The CDR3 region is CASSIEVSRGYEQYF. The DNA for the CDR3 is TGTGCCAGTAGTATAGAAGTGTCGCGGGGGTACGAGCAGTACTTC.

Of note for this clonotype: A read error may be the cause here, since a much bigger clone is one base away. This sequence joins TRBV4-3 and TRBJ1-1; D possibly corresponds to TRBD1 (5 bases). Germline loops: CDR1 LGHNA, CDR2 YSLEER. CDR3 length: 15 residues. The V gene lost 6 bases and the J gene lost 1 base, with 15 bases spanning the gap. The CDR3 here is CASSRRGGANTEAFF. In DNA, the CDR3 is TGCGCCAGCAGTCGGAGAGGAGGGGCGAACACTGAAGCTTTCTTT.

As regards this clonotype: A much larger clonotype is one base distant, so this may be a read error. The V and J genes are TRBV9 and TRBJ2-7; tentative D call: TRBD2 (7 bases). Germline CDR1 reads SGDLS; CDR2 reads YYNGEE. Trimming pared 0 bases from V and 8 bases from J, leaving 15 bases between. The CDR3 has 14 amino acids. CDR3 sequence reads: CASSVEGGAGKQYF. DNA of the CDR3: TGTGCCAGCAGCGTAGAAGGGGGGGCGGGCAAGCAGTACTTC.

This clonotype showed up many times. The chain links TRBV5-1 to TRBJ1-2; D perhaps matches TRBD1 (5 bases). The CDR3 contains 15 residues. Germline V gene sequence: CDR1 SGHRS, CDR2 YFSETQ. V was pared by 2 bases and J by 6 bases, with 17 bases between. The CDR3 DNA reads as TGCGCCAGCAGCTTACCTCCACGACCGGGGGATGGCTACACCTTC. Its translation is CASSLPPRPGDGYTF.

This clonotype turned up a few times. The chain carries TRBV29-1 and TRBJ1-2, with no clear D. V was clipped by 5 bases and J by 8 bases, with 12 bases between them. This CDR3 comprises 11 residues. CDR1 is SQVTM, CDR2 ANQGSEA, per germline. The CDR3: CSVLRKGGYTF. CDR3 coding DNA: TGCAGCGTTTTACGTAAGGGAGGCTACACCTTC.

The rearrangement joins TRBV7-8 to TRBJ1-1; D unresolved. The CDR3 runs 15 residues. The V and J ends lost 7 bases and 0 bases respectively, with 15 bases between them. Germline V CDR1 and CDR2: SGHVS, FQNEAQ. The CDR3 DNA is TGTGCCAGCACCCTAGGTGGGAAGTTGAACACTGAAGCTTTCTTT. This codes for CASTLGGKLNTEAFF.

The chain is built from TRBV6-1 and TRBJ2-3, with D unclear. V was cut by 6 bases and J by 0 bases, with 13 bases left in between. Germline V gene data show CDR1 as MNHNS and CDR2 as SASEGT. The CDR3 spans 15 residues. CDR3 loop: CASRWGYASTDTQYF. In DNA, the CDR3 is TGTGCCAGCAGATGGGGATATGCTAGCACAGATACGCAGTATTTT.

This clonotype came up a few times. A much larger clone sits a single nucleotide away, making a read error possible. V usage is TRBV5-1 and J usage is TRBJ2-7; TRBD2 agrees at 7 bases. With V trimmed by 4 bases and J by 5 bases, 9 bases remained unmatched. Germline assignment: CDR1 SGHRS and CDR2 YFSETQ. The CDR3 runs 14 residues. In nucleotides, the CDR3 is TGCGCCAGCAGCCCTGCCGGGGGAGGGAACGAGCAGTACTTC. The encoded protein is CASSPAGGGNEQYF.

As to this clonotype: Relative to the germline gene, one junction end is altered; a read error may explain this. The chain links TRBV12-3 or TRBV12-4 to TRBJ1-1; TRBD1 is a possible D gene (6 bases). This CDR3 has 15 amino acids. As DNA, the CDR3 is TGTGCCAGCAGTTTACGGGGGCGGAGAGGCACTGAAGCTCTCTTT. Translating it yields CASSLRGRRGTEALF.

About this clonotype: The germline gene is not matched at one end of the junction; a read error may be the cause. The V and J genes are TRBV6-1 and TRBJ2-1, with a weak D call TRBD2 (6 bases). CDR3 length: 12 residues. The germline V gene encodes CDR1 MNHNS and CDR2 SASEGT. CDR3 sequence: CASREGGNEQFF. In nucleotides, the CDR3 is TGTGCCAGCAGGGAAGGAGGGAATGAGCAGTTCTTC.

This clonotype showed up many times. This chain links TRBV25-1 with TRBJ1-2; no reliable D call. V lost 1 base, J lost 9 bases, and 6 bases lay in between. There are 11 residues in the CDR3. Germline CDR1 MGHDK, CDR2 SYGVNS. In DNA, the CDR3 is TGTGCCAGCAGTGAATTAGGCCGCTACACCTTC. Translated: CASSELGRYTF.

The rearrangement links TRBV20-1 to TRBJ2-7; D might be TRBD2 (6 bases). Trimming removed 0 bases from V and 7 bases from J, with 10 bases in between. Germline assignment: CDR1 DFQATT and CDR2 SNEGSKA (reference sequence). The CDR3 consists of 12 residues. In DNA form, the CDR3 reads TGCAGTGCTAGAGACTGGGAGGAGGAGCAGTACTTC. This sequence encodes CSARDWEEEQYF.

V is TRBV24-1 and J is TRBJ2-7; 8 bases are a match to TRBD2. This CDR3 is built from 18 residues. The V gene end was trimmed by 1 base and the J gene end by 2 bases; junction bases not matched to a gene: 12. Germline CDR1 and CDR2: KGHDR and SFDVKD. This chain's CDR3 is CATSDFGTGTRGPYEQYF. CDR3 bases: TGTGCCACCAGTGATTTTGGCACCGGGACTAGGGGCCCCTACGAGCAGTACTTC.

This clonotype was counted a few times. CDR3 DNA: TGTGCCAGCAGTTTATGGAAGGGGGCTTTCTTT. Translation gives CASSLWKGAFF. V usage is TRBV28 and J usage is TRBJ1-1; possibly TRBD1 for D (5 bases). V lost 0 bases and J lost 11, with 7 bases in between. CDR3 length: 11 amino acids. Germline CDR1 is MDHEN and CDR2 is SYDVKM.

V is TRBV7-9 and J is TRBJ2-5; tentatively, D is TRBD1 (6 bases). Germline CDR1 and CDR2: SEHNR and FQNEAQ (reference sequence). V lost 3 bases and J 4 bases, leaving 15 bases between the germline ends. The CDR3 runs 15 residues. Written as DNA, the CDR3 is TGTGCCAGCAGCTTGGCCGGTGGGACATCAGAGACCCAGTACTTC. Translated, it gives CASSLAGGTSETQYF.

The table lists this clonotype with a few counts. The chain carries TRBV9 and TRBJ1-2; TRBD1 matches 7 bases. CDR3 length equals 14 residues. With 4 bases clipped from V and 2 bases from J, the junction kept 5 bases outside the gene matches. Germline V gene lookup returns CDR1 SGDLS and CDR2 YYNGEE. The chain's CDR3 is CASSRGRWNYGYTF. In DNA form, the CDR3 reads TGTGCCAGCAGCAGGGGGCGGTGGAACTATGGCTACACCTTC.

Comments on this clonotype: A read error may explain this, as a much larger clone is one base away. The chain carries TRBV10-3 and TRBJ2-2; D is ambiguous. Trimming left V 5 bases short and J 3 bases short, with 13 bases between. CDR1 is ENHRY and CDR2 is SYGVKD in the germline V gene. This CDR3 spans 15 amino acids. CDR3 nucleotides: TGTGCCATCAGTTTTCGCGCAGGAGACACCGGGGAGCTGTTTTTT. It is translated as CAISFRAGDTGELFF.

This clonotype was counted ten times or more. This sequence joins TRBV19 and TRBJ1-5; no firm D call. Trimming removed 5 bases at V and 1 base at J, with 12 bases between. This CDR3 contains 15 residues. Germline CDR1 and CDR2: LNHDA and SQIVND (reference sequence). CDR3 sequence: CASSPRSGSNQPQHF. In nucleotides, the CDR3 is TGTGCCAGTAGTCCTCGGTCAGGAAGCAATCAGCCCCAGCATTTT.

This clonotype showed up many times. The chain carries TRBV6-6 and TRBJ2-7; 7 bases agree with TRBD1. CDR1 MNHNY and CDR2 SVGAGI come from the germline V gene (reference sequence). V was pared by 2 bases and J by 0 bases, with 4 bases of the junction left unmatched. This CDR3 region has 15 residues. The CDR3 bases are TGTGCCAGCAGTTACACGGACAGGTTCTCCTACGAGCAGTACTTC. This codes for CASSYTDRFSYEQYF.

This clonotype came up many times. The J gene is TRBJ2-3, the V gene TRBV27; D is possibly TRBD1 or TRBD2 (5 bases each). Germline V CDR1 and CDR2: MNHEY, SMNVEV (reference sequence). The V and J ends lost 8 bases and 6 bases respectively, with 6 bases between them. This CDR3 comprises 10 residues. The CDR3 loop is CASWGDTQYF. CDR3 nucleotide sequence: TGTGCCAGCTGGGGGGATACGCAGTATTTT.

Notes on this clonotype: A much bigger clone sits one base away, suggesting this may be a read error. The chain uses TRBV5-6 and TRBJ2-1; 8 bases agree with TRBD1. Per germline, CDR1 SGHDT and CDR2 YYEEEE. Trimming took 0 bases from V and 8 from J; bases not matched to a gene: 4. This CDR3 is 14 amino acids long. The chain's CDR3 is CASSLGTGTDEQFF. Here the CDR3 DNA reads TGTGCCAGCAGCTTGGGGACAGGGACCGATGAGCAGTTCTTC.

Concerning this clonotype itself: It may be a read error: a sequence one base away is much more abundant. The chain links TRBV14 to TRBJ1-1; 7 positions match TRBD1. The CDR3 consists of 15 residues. Germline V lookup: CDR1 SGHDN, CDR2 FVKESK. V dropped 3 bases and J dropped 4; count of bases not matched to a gene: 8. CDR3 in amino acids: CASSQSRGWGTEAFF. The CDR3, as DNA: TGTGCCAGCAGCCAGAGCAGGGGGTGGGGCACTGAAGCTTTCTTT.